These 3 T cell receptor beta chains came from one sample sequenced in a study of cytomegalovirus exposure and HLA in healthy donors (dated 2017 in TCRdb). Libraries were made using the immunoSEQ multiplex PCR assay. The multiplex PCR relied on a mix of 60 forward primers for TCR Vbeta segments and 13 reverse primers for TCR Jbeta segments. This immuneACCESS table, as held by TCRdb, lists in-frame sequences with V and J called but not all clones. Of the missing ones, under half trace to an unresolved V gene in checked studies; the others have no known cause. The sample's records list about 70,000 clones. The ten largest clonotypes hold 2.4% of the sample. The specimen sequenced was PBMCs. The receptors here all came from a female donor in good health and CMV-seropositive.

This chain joins TRBV30 and TRBJ2-7, with 9 bases lining up with TRBD2. The CDR3 has 16 amino acids. The V segment lost 2 bases and the J segment 2 bases; nucleotides outside the gene matches: 10. Germline V lookup: CDR1 GTSNPN, CDR2 SVGIG (reference sequence). CDR3 protein: CAWSPAPGLAAYEQYF. CDR3 coding DNA: TGTGCCTGGAGTCCCGCCCCGGGACTAGCCGCCTACGAGCAGTACTTC.

The chain has TRBV10-1 and TRBJ2-3; possibly TRBD1 for D (5 bases). The ends were cut back, 5 bases at V and 0 bases at J, with 9 bases in the middle. This CDR3 has 14 residues. The germline V gene has CDR1 WNHNN and CDR2 SYGVQD (reference sequence). In nucleotides, the CDR3 is TGCGCCAGCAGTAAGGGGTCTAGCACAGATACGCAGTATTTT. Its translation: CASSKGSSTDTQYF.

This chain connects TRBV18 to TRBJ1-1; D might be TRBD1 (6 bases). Trimming shortened V by 3 bases and J by 3 bases, and 23 bases separated the two germline ends. Germline-derived CDR1 and CDR2 are KGHSH and LQKENI. The CDR3 is 18 residues long. The chain's CDR3 is CASSPTTGLSGVDTEAFF. CDR3 DNA: TGTGCCAGCTCACCCACGACAGGCCTCTCCGGCGTGGACACTGAAGCTTTCTTT.